This T cell receptor (beta chain) was captured in a study of shared T cell receptors in the human thymus. This CDR3 comprises 17 residues. V was clipped by 0 bases and J by 1 base, with 16 bases between them. Germline V gives CDR1 LNHNV, CDR2 YYDKDF (reference sequence). Sequencing was performed with immunoSEQ multiplex PCR; in TCRdb, only in-frame clones are kept and a portion is missing. The repertoire holds 640,000 or so clones, with roughly 86% as singletons. In addition, the sample was reused for a study of human thymus T cells. According to that study: Healthy Finnish infants undergoing corrective surgery for congenital heart defects were the donors. Thymic tissue was derived from resections collected during corrective heart surgery. Related research has reported that thymic repertoires overlap highly among unrelated individuals.

The sequenced sample consisted of thymocytes. The clonotype was recovered from a boy under two years old with a congenital heart defect. The chain has TRBV15 and TRBJ2-7, with D maybe TRBD1 (6 bases). CDR3: CATSRDQSTGASYEQYF. CDR3 bases: TGTGCCACCAGCAGAGATCAGTCGACAGGCGCATCCTACGAGCAGTACTTC.